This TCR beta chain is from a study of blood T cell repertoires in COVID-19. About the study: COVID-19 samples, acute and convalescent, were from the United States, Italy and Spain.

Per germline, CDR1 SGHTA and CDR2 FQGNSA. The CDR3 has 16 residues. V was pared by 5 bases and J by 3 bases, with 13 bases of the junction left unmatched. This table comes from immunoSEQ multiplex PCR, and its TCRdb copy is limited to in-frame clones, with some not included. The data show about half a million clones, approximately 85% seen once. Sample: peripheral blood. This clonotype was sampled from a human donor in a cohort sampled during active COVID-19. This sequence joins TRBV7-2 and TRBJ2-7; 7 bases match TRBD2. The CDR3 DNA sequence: TGTGCCAGCAGCCCCTCATCGGGCGGGAGACTCTACGAGCAGTACTTC. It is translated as CASSPSSGGRLYEQYF.